The clone carrying this TCR beta chain was seen a handful of times. Antigen: not known. This specimen comes from a study of response to subunit inactivated influenza vaccine. Study-wide findings and caveats: Few additional T cells are recruited per seasonal influenza vaccination, authors suggested.

The CDR3 totals 15 residues. Per germline, CDR1 LGHNA and CDR2 YNFKEQ. With 1 base removed from V and 2 bases from J, the gap between germline ends came to 10 bases. TCRdb itself ran the RT-PCR reads through MiXCR, one entry per CDR3 protein. The sample has roughly 500,000 distinct CDR3 sequences; 25% are singletons. The chain joins TRBV4-2 to TRBJ2-3; TRBD2 might be the D (6 bases). Source: CD4+ T cells sorted from PBMCs, taken more than 4 days after vaccination. The sequence came from a man aged 45-60 years who received an inactivated influenza vaccine. The CDR3 DNA sequence: TGTGCCAGCAGCCAAGCAAAGCGGGTCACAGATACGCAGTATTTT. It is translated as CASSQAKRVTDTQYF.